This T cell receptor beta chain was captured by sequencing in a study of early T cells in non-severe SARS-CoV-2 infection. Study-level information: The input, bulk RNA from unsorted whole blood, was sequenced, and chains were unpaired.

General observations from the study: Sequences matched to VDJdb favored anti-spike CD8 responses, while private and CD4 specificities were missed.

The CDR3 has 11 amino acids. V gave up 3 bases and J gave up 8 bases, with 6 bases separating them. The TCR library protocol was used to attach unique molecular identifiers. These identifiers were attached to individual cDNA molecules. MiXCR was run by TCRdb on the 5' RACE reads, yielding one entry per CDR3 protein. The sample consists of about 75,000 distinct CDR3 sequences, 11% of them appearing once. This clonotype occurred a few times. Antigen unknown. This chain links TRBV12-3 or TRBV12-4 with TRBJ2-3; D uncertain. The source of this sequence is an adult who was a healthcare worker with PCR-confirmed SARS-CoV-2 infection or an uninfected control (not recorded which). This specimen consisted of whole blood, obtained at baseline. The CDR3 nucleotides are TGTGCCAGCAGTTTCTGGGGTACGCAGTATTTT. Protein product: CASSFWGTQYF.